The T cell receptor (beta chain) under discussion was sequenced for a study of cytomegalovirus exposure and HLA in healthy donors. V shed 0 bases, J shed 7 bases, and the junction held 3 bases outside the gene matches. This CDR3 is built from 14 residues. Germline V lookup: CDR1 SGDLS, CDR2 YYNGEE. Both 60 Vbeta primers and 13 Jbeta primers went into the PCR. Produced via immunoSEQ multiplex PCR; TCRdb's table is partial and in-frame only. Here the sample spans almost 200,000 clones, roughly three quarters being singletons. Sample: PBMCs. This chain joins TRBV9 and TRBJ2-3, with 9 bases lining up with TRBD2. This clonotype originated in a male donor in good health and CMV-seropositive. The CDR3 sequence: CASSVEGTSHTQYF. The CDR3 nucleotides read TGTGCCAGCAGCGTAGAGGGGACTAGCCATACGCAGTATTTT.